The 30 T cell receptor beta chains in this list originate from one sample, sequenced in a study of blood T cell dynamics during melanoma immunotherapy. The time point is: week 3, after first cycle of checkpoint inhibitor. Only in-frame clones appear in the TCRdb table, and some are missing; sequencing was by immunoSEQ multiplex PCR. Among fewer than 8,000 clones listed, about four fifths were seen once. Sequencing was performed on blood, taken from a patient treated with checkpoint blockade. The receptor set was obtained from a human donor with melanoma.

The chain couples TRBV25-1 to TRBJ2-2; TRBD2 matches at 7 bases. This CDR3 contains 17 residues. V lost 3 bases, J lost 5 bases, and 12 bases stayed unmatched. Germline V gene data show CDR1 as MGHDK and CDR2 as SYGVNS. The CDR3 loop is CASSDLGGEGETGELFF. CDR3 nucleotides: TGTGCCAGCAGTGACTTGGGAGGGGAAGGGGAGACCGGGGAGCTGTTTTTT.

The chain has TRBV19 and TRBJ1-1, with D possibly being TRBD1 (5 bases). V dropped 7 bases and J dropped 3 bases, with 15 bases sitting between them. Per the germline V gene, CDR1 is LNHDA and CDR2 is SQIVND (reference sequence). The CDR3 totals 14 residues. In nucleotides, the CDR3 is TGTGCCAGTAACTCCAGGGTGCGTGACACTGAAGCTTTCTTT. Translating it yields CASNSRVRDTEAFF.

The sample holds one count of this clone. The rearrangement uses TRBV9 and TRBJ2-5, with D tentatively TRBD2 (5 bases). The germline gives CDR1 SGDLS, CDR2 YYNGEE. Trimming stripped 0 bases from V and 5 bases from J, with 11 bases between. The CDR3 spans 14 residues. The CDR3 bases are TGTGCCAGCAGCGTAGGTGGGTCGGGGGAGACCCAGTACTTC. It yields the protein CASSVGGSGETQYF.

The V call is TRBV11-2, the J call TRBJ2-3; D is perhaps TRBD1 or TRBD2 (7 bases each). This CDR3 region has 15 residues. V lost 5 bases to trimming and J lost 4 bases, with 16 bases between them. CDR1 is SGHAT, CDR2 FQNNGV, per germline. The CDR3 DNA reads as TGTGCCAGCAGCCGGGGAGGGGGCCGGGCAGATACGCAGTATTTT. This codes for CASSRGGGRADTQYF.

V usage is TRBV2 and J usage is TRBJ2-5; 10 bases line up with TRBD1. This CDR3 contains 14 residues. V lost 7 bases, J lost 5 bases, and 7 bases stayed unmatched. CDR1 and CDR2 from the germline V gene are SNHLY and FYNNEI. CDR3: CASTDRGREETQYF. In DNA, the CDR3 is TGTGCCAGCACCGACAGGGGGCGCGAGGAGACCCAGTACTTC.

This clone was detected only once. This chain connects TRBV10-3 to TRBJ2-3, with TRBD2 matching 7 bases. Germline CDR1 and CDR2: ENHRY and SYGVKD. V lost 6 bases to trimming and J lost 2 bases; unmatched junction nucleotides: 8. CDR3 length equals 15 residues. CDR3: CAIRRPGGVTDTQYF. The DNA of the CDR3 is TGTGCCATCAGGAGACCGGGGGGTGTCACAGATACGCAGTATTTT.

V gene TRBV5-1 combines with J gene TRBJ2-7; 10 bases map to TRBD1. V gave up 3 bases and J gave up 3 bases; unmatched junction bases: 9. Germline V CDR1 and CDR2: SGHRS, YFSETQ. The CDR3 consists of 16 residues. The DNA for the CDR3 is TGCGCCAGCAGCTCAGTAGGACAGGGGGAGAGCTACGAGCAGTACTTC. Translation gives CASSSVGQGESYEQYF. Full variable domain (remainder filled in from reference TRBV5-1 and TRBJ2-7): KAGVTQTPRYLIKTRGQQVTLSCSPISGHRSVSWYQQTPGQGLQFLFEYFSETQRNKGNFPGRFSGRQFSNSRSEMNVSTLELGDSALYLCASSSVGQGESYEQYFGPGTRLTVT.

The gene calls are TRBV28 and TRBJ1-6; 9 bases are shared with TRBD1. The CDR3 length is 16 residues. V was clipped by 6 bases and J by 3 bases; unmatched bases: 6. Per germline, CDR1 MDHEN and CDR2 SYDVKM. This CDR3 is CASSRDRASYNSPLHF. The CDR3 region has the DNA TGTGCCAGCAGCAGGGACAGGGCGAGCTATAATTCACCCCTCCACTTT. The whole variable domain, filled in from reference TRBV28 and TRBJ1-6, reads DVKVTQSSRYLVKRTGEKVFLECVQDMDHENMFWYRQDPGLGLRLIYFSYDVKMKEKGDIPEGYSVSREKKERFSLILESASTNQTSMYLCASSRDRASYNSPLHFGNGTRLTVT.

CDR3 in DNA: TGTGCCAGCAGTGTAAGTCCCCTGGGAAATGAGCAGTTCTTC. It yields the protein CASSVSPLGNEQFF. V is TRBV2 and J is TRBJ2-1; D gene uncertain. Trimming took off 4 bases at V and 7 bases at J, with 14 bases between the two ends. This CDR3 contains 14 residues. Germline CDR1 and CDR2: SNHLY and FYNNEI.

The table lists this clone with a few counts. CDR3 nucleotide sequence: TGTGCCAGCAGCTCCGAGGGGGTCTGGGGAGCTTTCTTT. Protein: CASSSEGVWGAFF. The chain uses TRBV7-9 and TRBJ1-1; TRBD1 might be the D (6 bases). Germline values: CDR1 SEHNR, CDR2 FQNEAQ (reference sequence). Trimming left V 4 bases short and J 10 bases short, with 16 bases between. This CDR3 comprises 13 residues.

V gene TRBV30 combines with J gene TRBJ1-5, with D perhaps TRBD1 (5 bases). With 2 bases removed from V and 0 bases from J, the gap between germline ends came to 11 bases. This CDR3 is 15 amino acids long. The germline gives CDR1 GTSNPN, CDR2 SVGIG (reference sequence). CDR3: CAWSRGTDSNQPQHF. CDR3 nucleotides: TGTGCCTGGAGTAGAGGGACTGATAGCAATCAGCCCCAGCATTTT.

The chain is built from TRBV19 and TRBJ2-1; 9 bases align to TRBD1. V lost 10 bases and J lost 5; bases outside the gene matches: 12. Germline V lookup: CDR1 LNHDA, CDR2 SQIVND (reference sequence). There are 15 residues in the CDR3. The CDR3 nucleotides read TGTGCCACAAAAGGCAGGGACAGGGTCCACAATGAGCAGTTCTTC. Amino acids: CATKGRDRVHNEQFF.

The chain employs TRBV9 and TRBJ2-1, with D uncertain. The CDR3 length is 14 residues. Per germline, CDR1 SGDLS and CDR2 YYNGEE. V was trimmed by 2 bases and J by 5 bases, leaving 11 bases between them. The CDR3 region has the DNA TGTGCCAGCAGCGTCCACGCGGCGGACAATGAGCAGTTCTTC. It yields the protein CASSVHAADNEQFF.

The chain combines TRBV5-4 with TRBJ2-4; possibly TRBD1 or TRBD2 for D (7 bases each). This CDR3 is built from 15 residues. Trimming pared 4 bases from V and 1 base from J, leaving 12 bases between. The V gene's germline CDR1 is SGHNT and CDR2 YYREEE (reference sequence). This CDR3 is CASSPQGGAKNIQYF. CDR3 coding DNA: TGTGCCAGCAGCCCCCAGGGGGGGGCCAAAAACATTCAGTACTTC.

This clone was observed once. The chain joins TRBV7-9 to TRBJ1-2; D is unclear. The CDR3 is 13 residues long. Germline V gives CDR1 SEHNR, CDR2 FQNEAQ (reference sequence). V lost 3 bases, J lost 8 bases, and 13 bases lay in between. The CDR3 DNA reads TGTGCCAGCAGCTTTGGTAGGGTCCAGGGCTACACCTTC. This codes for CASSFGRVQGYTF.

The count of this clone is one. The chain is built from TRBV18 and TRBJ2-1, with 11 bases identical to TRBD1. This CDR3 region has 16 residues. J lost 4 bases, V lost 3 bases, and 5 bases had no gene match. CDR1 and CDR2 from the germline V gene are KGHSH and LQKENI. The CDR3 reads CASSPRTGGGYNEQFF. The CDR3 DNA reads as TGTGCCAGCTCACCGAGGACAGGGGGCGGATACAATGAGCAGTTCTTC.

The chain employs TRBV10-3 and TRBJ2-1; tentatively, D is TRBD2 (5 bases). Trimming left V 4 bases short and J 0 bases short, with 13 bases between. The germline V gene has CDR1 ENHRY and CDR2 SYGVKD. This CDR3 is built from 16 residues. Here the CDR3 DNA reads TGTGCCATCAGTGTCTCTCTCGGGGACTCCTACAATGAGCAGTTCTTC. Its translation is CAISVSLGDSYNEQFF.

The chain joins TRBV9 to TRBJ1-1, with 7 bases matching TRBD1. V lost 0 bases and J lost 1; bases outside the gene matches: 3. CDR1 is SGDLS, CDR2 YYNGEE, per germline. The CDR3 runs 15 residues. CDR3 loop: CASSVGDSPNTEAFF. The CDR3 nucleotides read TGTGCCAGCAGCGTAGGGGACAGTCCGAACACTGAAGCTTTCTTT.

The chain couples TRBV9 to TRBJ2-1, with D hard to call. V lost 0 bases and J 8 bases, leaving 12 bases between the germline ends. Germline CDR1 is SGDLS and CDR2 is YYNGEE. The CDR3 has 14 amino acids. CDR3 nucleotides: TGTGCCAGCAGCGTAGTCCCCCTTGGGCATGAGCAGTTCTTC. Protein sequence: CASSVVPLGHEQFF.

In this sample, this clone turned up once. This sequence joins TRBV9 and TRBJ2-5; TRBD2 might be the D (5 bases). V was trimmed by 0 bases and J by 3 bases, leaving 12 bases between them. Germline assignment: CDR1 SGDLS and CDR2 YYNGEE. CDR3 length equals 15 residues. CDR3 nucleotides: TGTGCCAGCAGCGTAGGGGATGAGGGTAAAGAGACCCAGTACTTC. Its protein product is CASSVGDEGKETQYF.

V gene TRBV7-9 combines with J gene TRBJ1-5, with D hard to call. This CDR3 has 15 amino acids. Per the germline V gene, CDR1 is SEHNR and CDR2 is FQNEAQ (reference sequence). V lost 1 base to trimming and J lost 4 bases, with 11 bases between them. The CDR3 loop reads CASSLERRLNQPQHF. In DNA, the CDR3 is TGTGCCAGCAGCTTAGAGCGGAGACTAAATCAGCCCCAGCATTTT. The full variable domain, in which reference TRBV7-9 and TRBJ1-5 provide the parts outside the CDR3, is DTGVSQNPRHKITKRGQNVTFRCDPISEHNRLYWYRQTLGQGPEFLTYFQNEAQLEKSRLLSDRFSAERPKGSFSTLEIQRTEQGDSAMYLCASSLERRLNQPQHFGDGTRLSIL.

The sample holds a few counts of this clone. This rearrangement joins TRBV19 to TRBJ1-5; D gene unclear. This CDR3 has 12 residues. Trimming shortened V by 7 bases and J by 7 bases, and 11 bases separated the two germline ends. Germline V gene lookup returns CDR1 LNHDA and CDR2 SQIVND (reference sequence). The CDR3 sequence is CASTVDQQPQHF. CDR3 DNA sequence: TGTGCCAGTACCGTGGACCAGCAGCCCCAGCATTTT.

The chain employs TRBV5-4 and TRBJ2-7; 7 positions agree with TRBD1. The CDR3 loop spans 14 amino acids. V was pared by 0 bases and J by 4 bases, with 4 bases of the junction left unmatched. CDR1 SGHNT and CDR2 YYREEE come from the germline V gene (reference sequence). The CDR3 protein is CASSLDRGKYEQYF. CDR3 in DNA: TGTGCCAGCAGCTTGGACAGGGGAAAATACGAGCAGTACTTC.

This clone appeared once. V is TRBV7-8 and J is TRBJ2-1, with TRBD2 as a possible D gene (6 bases). The CDR3 totals 15 residues. V lost 8 bases and J 4 bases, leaving 18 bases between the germline ends. The germline gives CDR1 SGHVS, CDR2 FQNEAQ. CDR3 protein: CASFLYGGGYNEQFF. Here the CDR3 DNA reads TGTGCCAGCTTTCTTTACGGGGGAGGATACAATGAGCAGTTCTTC.

V usage is TRBV5-5 and J usage is TRBJ1-2; unclear D gene. The CDR3 consists of 15 residues. The V gene lost 0 bases and the J gene lost 8 bases, with 17 bases spanning the gap. The germline CDR1 and CDR2 sequences are SGHKS and YYEKEE (reference sequence). In nucleotides, the CDR3 is TGTGCCAGCAGCTTGGCAAAGTATATAATCGGCGGCTACACCTTC. Translation: CASSLAKYIIGGYTF.

Only a few counts were recorded for this clone. The chain is built from TRBV2 and TRBJ1-1, with D possibly TRBD1 on 6 matching bases. This CDR3 spans 11 amino acids. Between the trimmed V and J ends, which lost 10 bases and 4 bases, there was a span of 10 bases. Per the germline V gene, CDR1 is SNHLY and CDR2 is FYNNEI. CDR3 in DNA: TGTGCCACGGACAGTCCCACTGAAGCTTTCTTT. Translating it yields CATDSPTEAFF.

This rearrangement joins TRBV19 to TRBJ2-7; D is perhaps TRBD1 (6 bases). Germline loops: CDR1 LNHDA, CDR2 SQIVND (reference sequence). The CDR3 length is 11 residues. V was trimmed by 10 bases and J by 4 bases, leaving 11 bases between them. CDR3 loop: CATDQGYEQYF. The CDR3 DNA reads as TGTGCCACCGACCAGGGGTACGAGCAGTACTTC.

This clone was seen only once. This chain uses TRBV27 with TRBJ1-2; TRBD1 matches 7 bases. The V and J ends lost 4 bases and 7 bases, in that order; junction bases with no gene match: 9. The CDR3 length is 14 residues. Germline V gene lookup returns CDR1 MNHEY and CDR2 SMNVEV (reference sequence). CDR3 sequence: CASSSYTGVVGYTF. The CDR3 DNA follows: TGTGCCAGCAGTTCATACACAGGGGTGGTTGGCTACACCTTC.

The V call is TRBV29-1, the J call TRBJ2-3, with D hard to call. This CDR3 is built from 13 residues. Trimming removed 7 bases from V and 1 base from J, with 12 bases in between. In germline, CDR1 is SQVTM, CDR2 ANQGSEA. The CDR3 sequence is CSGDPTGTDTQYF. As DNA, the CDR3 is TGCAGCGGCGACCCAACGGGCACAGATACGCAGTATTTT.

The rearrangement joins TRBV25-1 to TRBJ1-3; 10 nucleotides line up with TRBD1. V gave up 6 bases and J gave up 2 bases; unmatched junction bases: 7. The CDR3 loop spans 16 amino acids. Germline V lookup: CDR1 MGHDK, CDR2 SYGVNS. This CDR3 reads CASRRNDRGPGNTIYF. The CDR3 bases are TGTGCCAGCAGGAGAAACGACAGGGGGCCTGGAAACACCATATATTTT.